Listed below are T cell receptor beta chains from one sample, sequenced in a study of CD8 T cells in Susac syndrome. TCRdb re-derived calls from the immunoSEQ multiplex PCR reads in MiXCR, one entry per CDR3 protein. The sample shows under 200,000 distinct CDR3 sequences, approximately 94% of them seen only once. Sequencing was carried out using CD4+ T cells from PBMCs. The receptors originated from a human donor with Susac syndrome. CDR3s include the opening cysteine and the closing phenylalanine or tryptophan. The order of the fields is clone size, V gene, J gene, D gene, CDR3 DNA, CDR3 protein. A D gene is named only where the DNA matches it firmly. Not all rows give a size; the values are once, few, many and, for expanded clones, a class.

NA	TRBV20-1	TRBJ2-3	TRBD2	TGCAGTGCTAAGGGGACTATCCTCGGGGATACGCAGTATTTT	CSAKGTILGDTQYF
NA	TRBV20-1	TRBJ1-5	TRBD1	TGCAGTGCTGGGCTGACAGGGAGGAATCAGCCCCAGCATTTT	CSAGLTGRNQPQHF
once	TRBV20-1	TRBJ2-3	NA	TGCAGTGCTAGAGACCCCGCCCTCCATACGCAGTATTTT	CSARDPALHTQYF
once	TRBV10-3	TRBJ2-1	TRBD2	TGTGCCATCAGTGATGGTAGCGGGGGCCTAAACAATGAGCAGTTCTTC	CAISDGSGGLNNEQFF
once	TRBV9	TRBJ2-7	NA	TGTGCCAGCAGCGTAGGAACAGCAGAGCAGTACTTC	CASSVGTAEQYF
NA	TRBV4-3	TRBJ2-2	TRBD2	TGCGCCAGCAGCCCTCGGACTAGCGGGGCCAACACCGGGGAGCTGTTTTTT	CASSPRTSGANTGELFF
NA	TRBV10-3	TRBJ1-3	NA	TGTGCCACCGAAATCAGGGACTCTGGAAACACCATATATTTT	CATEIRDSGNTIYF
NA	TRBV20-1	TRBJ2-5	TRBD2	TGCAGTGCCCCACTCCGGGGGGGTAGAGAGATCCAGTACTTC	CSAPLRGGREIQYF
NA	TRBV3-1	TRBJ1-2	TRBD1	TGTGCCAGCAGCCAAGAGAGAAGTGGGGACAGGGCTGACTATGGCTACACCTTC	CASSQERSGDRADYGYTF
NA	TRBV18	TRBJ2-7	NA	TGTGCCAGCTCACCAAATGATGGAATCGAGCAGTACTTC	CASSPNDGIEQYF
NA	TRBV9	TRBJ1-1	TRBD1	TGTGCCAGCAGCCAGGACAGGGTTAGGAACACTGAAGCTTTCTTT	CASSQDRVRNTEAFF
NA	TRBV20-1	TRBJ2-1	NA	TGCAGTGCTAGAGACTCGATCTACAATGAGCAGTTCTTC	CSARDSIYNEQFF
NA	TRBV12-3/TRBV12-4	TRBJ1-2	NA	TGTGCCAGCAGTACGGATACAGGGATTTGGGGCTACACCTTC	CASSTDTGIWGYTF
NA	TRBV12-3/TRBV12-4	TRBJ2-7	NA	TGTGCCAGCAGGCTCTTGGGCGAGCAGTACTTC	CASRLLGEQYF
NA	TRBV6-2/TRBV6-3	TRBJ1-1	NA	TGTGCCAGCAGTTACGGGACGGTGAACACTGAAGCTTTCTTT	CASSYGTVNTEAFF
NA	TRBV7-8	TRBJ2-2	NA	TGTGCCAGCAGCTTAGCGTTGGGGCGAGGCGGGGAGCTGTTTTTT	CASSLALGRGGELFF
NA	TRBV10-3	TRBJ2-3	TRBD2	TGTGCCATCGAGCGGGGGCCCGGGGCAGATACGCAGTATTTT	CAIERGPGADTQYF
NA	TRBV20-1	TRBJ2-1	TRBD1	TGCAGTGCTAACGCGGGACAGGGGGGATTCAATGAGCAGTTCTTC	CSANAGQGGFNEQFF
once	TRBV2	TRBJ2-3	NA	TGTGCCAGCAAATTGACCGCTAAAGCCACAGATACGCAGTATTTT	CASKLTAKATDTQYF
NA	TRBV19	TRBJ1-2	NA	TGTGCCAGTAGTATAGGACACGACTATGGCTACACCTTC	CASSIGHDYGYTF
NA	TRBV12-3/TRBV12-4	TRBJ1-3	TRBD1	TGTGCCAGTTCGCCGGACAGGGGGCCCTCTGGAAACACCATATATTTT	CASSPDRGPSGNTIYF
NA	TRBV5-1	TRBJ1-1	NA	TGCGCCAGCAGCTTACGACCGGACAGTGGGAAGGGTGAAGCTTTCTTT	CASSLRPDSGKGEAFF
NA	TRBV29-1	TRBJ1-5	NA	TGCAGCGTTGGGGGATTCAGTCAGCCCCAGCATTTT	CSVGGFSQPQHF
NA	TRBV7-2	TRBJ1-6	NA	TGTGCCAGCAGCTTCGGGCGGGTCCCCCCCCTGGGTTCACCCCTCCACTTT	CASSFGRVPPLGSPLHF
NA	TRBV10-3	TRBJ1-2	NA	TGTGCCATCAGTGAGGGGGTTGACTATGGCTACACCTTC	CAISEGVDYGYTF
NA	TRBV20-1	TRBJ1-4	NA	TGCAGTGCGAGAGACAGAAAGAATGAAAAACTGTTTTTT	CSARDRKNEKLFF
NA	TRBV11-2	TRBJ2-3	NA	TGTGCCAGCAGCCTCGACGGCACCGGTACGCAGTATTTT	CASSLDGTGTQYF
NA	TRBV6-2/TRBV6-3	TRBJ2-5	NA	TGTGCCAGCAGTCCGACACTCAGCACCCAGTACTTC	CASSPTLSTQYF
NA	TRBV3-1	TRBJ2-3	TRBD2	TGTGCCAGCAGCCGAAGCGGGGGCGGCGGAGATACGCAGTATTTT	CASSRSGGGGDTQYF
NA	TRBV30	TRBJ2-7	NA	TGTGCCTGGAGTGTACGTAGGGCAGTCTACGAGCAGTACTTC	CAWSVRRAVYEQYF
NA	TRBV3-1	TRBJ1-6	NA	TGTGCCAGCAGCCAAGATGGGGGGCGGAATTCACCCCTCCACTTT	CASSQDGGRNSPLHF
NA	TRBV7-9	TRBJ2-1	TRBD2	TGTGCCAGCAGCCCCCGACTAGCGGCGAAAGGGGATGAGCAGTTCTTC	CASSPRLAAKGDEQFF
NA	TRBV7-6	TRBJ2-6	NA	TGTGCCAGCAGCTTGGGACGAAACTCTGGGGCCAACGTCCTGACTTTC	CASSLGRNSGANVLTF
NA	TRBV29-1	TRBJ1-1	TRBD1	TGCAGCGTTGAAAATGAGGGGGCGGGCACTGAAGCTTTCTTT	CSVENEGAGTEAFF
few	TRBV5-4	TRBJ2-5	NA	TGTGCCAGCAGCCCGGTTGGGGAAGAGACCCAGTACTTC	CASSPVGEETQYF